This T cell receptor beta chain appears in the sequencing data of a study of OX40 agonist ivuxolimab in advanced cancers. Germline assignment: CDR1 MNHEY and CDR2 SVGAGI. The CDR3 covers 14 residues. V was cut by 7 bases and J by 2 bases, with 14 bases left in between. Using immunoSEQ multiplex PCR, the repertoire was profiled, and TCRdb retains in-frame clones only, with some absent. Altogether about 73,000 clones are present, about 87% being singletons, with the ten largest covering roughly 9.7%. This specimen consisted of CD4+ or CD8+ T cells sorted from blood, obtained in a trial of the OX40 agonist ivuxolimab. This clonotype was sampled from an adult with an advanced solid tumor such as melanoma, head and neck, liver or kidney cancer. The V and J genes are TRBV6-5 and TRBJ2-5; tentatively, D is TRBD2 (5 bases). The CDR3 DNA is TGTGCCAGCAACCAGCGGCAAAATCAAGAGACCCAGTACTTC. This encodes CASNQRQNQETQYF.